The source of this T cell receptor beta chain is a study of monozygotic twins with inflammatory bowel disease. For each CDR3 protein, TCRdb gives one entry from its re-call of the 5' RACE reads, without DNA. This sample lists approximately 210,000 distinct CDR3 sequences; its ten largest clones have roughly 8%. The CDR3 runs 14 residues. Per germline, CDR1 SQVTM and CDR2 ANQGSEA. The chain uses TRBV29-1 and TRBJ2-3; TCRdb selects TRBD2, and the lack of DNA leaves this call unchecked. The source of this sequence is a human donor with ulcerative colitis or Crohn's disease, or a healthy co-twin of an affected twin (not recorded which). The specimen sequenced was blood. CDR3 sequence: CSVRRRDFTDTQYF.